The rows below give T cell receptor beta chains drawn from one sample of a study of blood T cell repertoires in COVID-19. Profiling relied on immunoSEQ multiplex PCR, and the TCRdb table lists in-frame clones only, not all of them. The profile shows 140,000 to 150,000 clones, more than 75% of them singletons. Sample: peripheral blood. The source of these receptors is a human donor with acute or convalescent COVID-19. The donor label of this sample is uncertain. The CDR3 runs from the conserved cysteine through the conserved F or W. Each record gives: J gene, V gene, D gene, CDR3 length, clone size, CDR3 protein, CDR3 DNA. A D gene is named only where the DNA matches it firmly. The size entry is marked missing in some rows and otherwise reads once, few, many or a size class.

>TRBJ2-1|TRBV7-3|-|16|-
CASSVRDRQDYNEQFF
TGTGCCAGCAGCGTGAGGGACCGACAGGATTACAATGAGCAGTTCTTC
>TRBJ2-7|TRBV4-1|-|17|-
CASSQDGRTATAYEQYF
TGCGCCAGCAGCCAAGACGGTAGGACAGCAACTGCCTACGAGCAGTACTTC
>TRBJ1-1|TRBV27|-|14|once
CATKTQGRNTEAFF
TGTGCCACCAAAACGCAGGGGAGGAACACTGAAGCTTTCTTT
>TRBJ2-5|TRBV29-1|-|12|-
CSVQGRAQTQYF
TGCAGCGTTCAGGGCAGAGCGCAAACCCAGTACTTC
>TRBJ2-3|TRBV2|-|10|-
CAYGGDTQYF
TGTGCCTACGGGGGTGATACGCAGTATTTT
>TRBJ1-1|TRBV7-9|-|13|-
CASSPVGNTEAFF
TGTGCCAGCAGCCCCGTCGGGAACACTGAAGCTTTCTTT
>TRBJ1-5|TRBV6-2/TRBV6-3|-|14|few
CASSYGGVSQPQHF
TGTGCCAGCAGTTACGGGGGGGTTAGTCAGCCCCAGCATTTT
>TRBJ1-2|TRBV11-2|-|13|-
CASSPGGEYGYTF
TGTGCCAGCAGCCCCGGGGGGGAGTATGGCTACACCTTC
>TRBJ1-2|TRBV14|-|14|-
CASSPPNAQGTHTF
TGTGCCAGCAGCCCCCCGAATGCACAGGGAACTCACACCTTC
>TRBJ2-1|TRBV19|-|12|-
CASSITRGEQFF
TGTGCCAGTAGTATAACCCGCGGTGAGCAGTTCTTC
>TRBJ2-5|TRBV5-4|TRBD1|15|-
CASSYTGTDQETQYF
TGTGCCAGCAGTTATACCGGGACAGACCAAGAGACCCAGTACTTC
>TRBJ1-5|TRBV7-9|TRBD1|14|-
CASSSGTANQPQHF
TGTGCCAGCTCCTCCGGGACAGCAAATCAGCCCCAGCATTTT
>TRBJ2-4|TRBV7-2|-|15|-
CASARRREAKNIQYF
TGTGCCAGCGCCCGGAGGAGGGAAGCCAAAAACATTCAGTACTTC
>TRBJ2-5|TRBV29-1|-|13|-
CSVAPGAQQTQYF
TGCAGCGTTGCCCCAGGGGCTCAACAGACCCAGTACTTC
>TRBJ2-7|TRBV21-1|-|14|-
CASSNKAGRREQYF
TGTGCCAGCAGCAACAAGGCGGGTCGGCGCGAGCAGTACTTC
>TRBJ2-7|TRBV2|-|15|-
CASSGGRASLYEQYF
TGTGCCAGCAGTGGGGGCAGGGCCTCCCTCTACGAGCAGTACTTC
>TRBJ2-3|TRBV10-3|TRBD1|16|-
CAISAYRGESTDTQYF
TGTGCCATCAGTGCGTACAGGGGAGAGAGCACAGATACGCAGTATTTT
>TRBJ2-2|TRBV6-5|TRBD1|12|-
CASSPRTGGLFF
TGTGCCAGCAGTCCGCGGACAGGGGGGCTGTTTTTT
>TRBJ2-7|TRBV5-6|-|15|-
CASSLQGSSTYEQYF
TGTGCCAGCAGCTTACAGGGCAGCTCAACCTACGAGCAGTACTTC
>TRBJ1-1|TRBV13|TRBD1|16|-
CASLALTGGRYTEAFF
TGTGCCAGCTTGGCCCTGACAGGGGGCCGATACACTGAAGCTTTCTTT
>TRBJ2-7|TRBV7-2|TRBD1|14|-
CASRIQGARNEQYF
TGTGCCAGCCGAATACAGGGGGCGCGGAACGAGCAGTACTTC
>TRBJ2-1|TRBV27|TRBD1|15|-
CASSFGDRAMNEQFF
TGTGCCAGCAGTTTCGGGGACAGGGCAATGAATGAGCAGTTCTTC
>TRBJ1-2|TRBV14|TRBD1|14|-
CASSQDQGAGGYTF
TGTGCCAGCAGCCAAGACCAGGGGGCAGGGGGCTACACCTTC
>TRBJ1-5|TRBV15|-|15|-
CATSRDLGVEQPQHF
TGTGCCACCAGCAGAGATTTAGGGGTAGAACAGCCCCAGCATTTT
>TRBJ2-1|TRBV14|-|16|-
CASSQERSGSYNEQFF
TGTGCCAGCAGCCAAGAACGCAGTGGTTCCTACAATGAGCAGTTCTTC
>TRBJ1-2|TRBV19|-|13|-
CASSSPGGYGYTF
TGTGCCAGTAGTAGTCCGGGGGGCTATGGCTACACCTTC
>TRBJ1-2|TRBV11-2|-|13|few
CASSLDRAGNPTF
TGTGCCAGCAGCTTAGATCGGGCGGGGAACCCCACCTTC
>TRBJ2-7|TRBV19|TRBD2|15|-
CASTRAGGSPYEQYF
TGTGCCAGTACTCGAGCGGGGGGGTCACCCTACGAGCAGTACTTC
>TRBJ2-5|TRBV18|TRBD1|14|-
CASSQTGAGETQYF
TGTGCCAGCTCCCAAACAGGGGCCGGTGAGACCCAGTACTTC
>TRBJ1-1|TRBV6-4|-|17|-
CASSATPGGRVNTEAFF
TGTGCCAGCAGTGCCACACCGGGGGGGAGGGTGAACACTGAAGCTTTCTTT
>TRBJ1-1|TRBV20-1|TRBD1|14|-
CSASQGARSAEAFF
TGCAGTGCTAGTCAGGGGGCCAGGAGTGCTGAAGCTTTCTTT
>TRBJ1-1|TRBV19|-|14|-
CASSMSGGDTEAFF
TGTGCCAGTAGTATGTCGGGGGGTGACACTGAAGCTTTCTTT
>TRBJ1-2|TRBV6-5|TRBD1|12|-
CASSLRTGFPSF
TGTGCCAGCAGTCTGCGGACAGGGTTTCCCTCTTTC
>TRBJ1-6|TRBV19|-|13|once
CASSLDRNSPLHF
TGTGCCAGTAGTTTAGACCGTAATTCACCCCTCCACTTT
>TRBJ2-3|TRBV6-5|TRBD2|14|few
CASRPGLESDTQYF
TGTGCCAGCAGGCCGGGACTAGAATCAGATACGCAGTATTTT
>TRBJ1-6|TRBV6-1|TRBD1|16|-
CASSEDQTGGVSPLHF
TGTGCCAGCAGTGAAGATCAGACAGGGGGTGTTTCACCCCTCCACTTT
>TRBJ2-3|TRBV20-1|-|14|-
CSASTGKQADTQYF
TGCAGTGCTAGTACGGGGAAGCAGGCAGATACGCAGTATTTT
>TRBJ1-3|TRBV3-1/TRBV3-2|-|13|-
CASSPAVGNTIYF
TGTGCCAGCAGCCCCGCGGTGGGAAACACCATATATTTT
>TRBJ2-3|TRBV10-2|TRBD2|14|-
CASRSGLAGDTQYF
TGCGCCAGCAGATCGGGACTAGCGGGCGATACGCAGTATTTT
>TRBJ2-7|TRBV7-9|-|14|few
CASSLVRQTNEQYF
TGTGCCAGCAGCTTAGTCCGGCAAACTAACGAGCAGTACTTC
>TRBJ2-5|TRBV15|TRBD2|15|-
CATSRSGGAEETQYF
TGTGCCACCAGCAGGAGCGGGGGGGCCGAAGAGACCCAGTACTTC
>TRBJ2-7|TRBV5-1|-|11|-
CASSSSYEQYF
TGCGCCAGCAGCTCTTCCTACGAGCAGTACTTC
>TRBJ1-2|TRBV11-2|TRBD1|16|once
CASSVGTGGQNYGYTF
TGTGCCAGCAGCGTCGGGACAGGGGGGCAAAACTATGGCTACACCTTC
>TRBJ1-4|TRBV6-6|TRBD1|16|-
CASSPSKGQGREKLFF
TGTGCCAGCAGTCCCTCAAAGGGACAGGGTCGGGAAAAACTGTTTTTT
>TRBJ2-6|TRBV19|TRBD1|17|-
CASSAWDSPTGANVLTF
TGTGCCAGTAGTGCTTGGGACAGTCCTACTGGGGCCAACGTCCTGACTTTC
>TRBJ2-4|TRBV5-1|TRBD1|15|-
CASSLTGGAKNIQYF
TGCGCCAGCAGCTTGACAGGGGGAGCCAAAAACATTCAGTACTTC
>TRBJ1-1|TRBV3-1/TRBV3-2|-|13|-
CASSRGPLSEAFF
TGTGCCAGCAGCCGCGGGCCTCTTTCTGAAGCTTTCTTT
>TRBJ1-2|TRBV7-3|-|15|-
CASSLDSSGPYGYTF
TGTGCCAGCAGCTTGGACAGTTCCGGGCCCTATGGCTACACCTTC
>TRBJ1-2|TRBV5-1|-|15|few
CASSLGVKGNYGYTF
TGCGCCAGCAGCTTGGGGGTGAAGGGGAACTATGGCTACACCTTC